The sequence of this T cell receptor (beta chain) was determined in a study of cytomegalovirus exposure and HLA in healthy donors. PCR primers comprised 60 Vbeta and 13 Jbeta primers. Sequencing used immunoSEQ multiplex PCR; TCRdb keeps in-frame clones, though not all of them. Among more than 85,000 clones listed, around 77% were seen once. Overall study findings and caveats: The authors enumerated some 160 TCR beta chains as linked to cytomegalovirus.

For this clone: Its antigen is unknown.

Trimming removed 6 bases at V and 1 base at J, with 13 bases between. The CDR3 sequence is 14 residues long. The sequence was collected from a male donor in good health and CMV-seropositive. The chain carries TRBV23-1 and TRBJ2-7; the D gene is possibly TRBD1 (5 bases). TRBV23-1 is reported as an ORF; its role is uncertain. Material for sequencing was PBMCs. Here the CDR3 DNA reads TGCGCCAGCAGCCTCGGACACCGGTCCTACGAGCAGTACTTC. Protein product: CASSLGHRSYEQYF.